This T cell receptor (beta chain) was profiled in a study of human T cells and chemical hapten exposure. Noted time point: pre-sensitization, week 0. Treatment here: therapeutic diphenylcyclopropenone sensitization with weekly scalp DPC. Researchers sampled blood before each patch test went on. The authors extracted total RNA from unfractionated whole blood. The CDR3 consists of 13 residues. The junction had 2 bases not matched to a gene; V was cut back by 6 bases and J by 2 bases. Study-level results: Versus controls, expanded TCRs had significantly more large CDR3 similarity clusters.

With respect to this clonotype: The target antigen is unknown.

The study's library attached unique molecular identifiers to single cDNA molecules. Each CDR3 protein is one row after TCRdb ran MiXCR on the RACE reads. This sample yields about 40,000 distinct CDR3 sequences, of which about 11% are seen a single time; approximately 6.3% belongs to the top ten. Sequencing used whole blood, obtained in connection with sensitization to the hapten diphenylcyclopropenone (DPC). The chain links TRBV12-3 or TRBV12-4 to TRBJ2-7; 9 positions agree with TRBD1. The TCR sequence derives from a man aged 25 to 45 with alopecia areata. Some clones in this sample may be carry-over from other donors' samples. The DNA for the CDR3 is TGTGCCAGCAGCCGGGACAGGGCCTACGAGCAGTACTTC. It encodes CASSRDRAYEQYF.